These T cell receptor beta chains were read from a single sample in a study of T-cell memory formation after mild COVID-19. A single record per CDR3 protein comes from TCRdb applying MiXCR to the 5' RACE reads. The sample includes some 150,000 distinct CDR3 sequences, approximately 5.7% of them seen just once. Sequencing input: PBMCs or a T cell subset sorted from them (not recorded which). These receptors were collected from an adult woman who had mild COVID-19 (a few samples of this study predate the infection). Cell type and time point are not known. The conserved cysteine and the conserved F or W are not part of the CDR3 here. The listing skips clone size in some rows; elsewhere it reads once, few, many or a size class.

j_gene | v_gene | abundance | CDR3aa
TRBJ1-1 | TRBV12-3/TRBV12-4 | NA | ASSSRRHMNTEAF
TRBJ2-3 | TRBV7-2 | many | ASSLRGGGAGTDTQY
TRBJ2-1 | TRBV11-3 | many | ASSPRGLTYNEQF
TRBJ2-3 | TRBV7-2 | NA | ASSLAGTSGRTDTQY
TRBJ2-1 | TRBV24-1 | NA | ATSDSTWGQF
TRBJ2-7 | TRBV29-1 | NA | SMIKGKGGEQY
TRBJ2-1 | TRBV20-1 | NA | SARPVAGGPYNEQF
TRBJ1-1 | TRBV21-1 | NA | ASSMIFGGDPNTEAF
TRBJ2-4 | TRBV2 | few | ASSITLGLAKNIQY
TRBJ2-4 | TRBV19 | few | ASSDTGTGESNIQY
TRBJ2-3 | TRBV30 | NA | AWQGTDTQY
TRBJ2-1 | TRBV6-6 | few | ASSSHSLAGVLEQF
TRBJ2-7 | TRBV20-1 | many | SAYSGTGNGYEQY
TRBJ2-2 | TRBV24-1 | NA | ATSEGRTNTGELF
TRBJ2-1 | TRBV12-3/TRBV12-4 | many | ASSPRGRARNEQF
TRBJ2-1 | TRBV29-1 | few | SVELASGRDEQF
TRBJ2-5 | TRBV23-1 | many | ASSQGRDGTKRLQETQY
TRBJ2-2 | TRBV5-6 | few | ASSLTLGTLNTGELF
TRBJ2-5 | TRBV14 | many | ASSHLGPWGETQY
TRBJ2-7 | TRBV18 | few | ASSPRTSSYEQY
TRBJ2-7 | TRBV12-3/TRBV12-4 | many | ASSLGGLAVSEQY
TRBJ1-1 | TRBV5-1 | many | ASSLRRAGMNTEAF
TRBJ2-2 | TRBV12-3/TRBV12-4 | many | ASSPGRRAGELF
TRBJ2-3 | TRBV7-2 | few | ASSQGDRWSTDTQY
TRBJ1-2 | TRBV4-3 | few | ASSQDWGQGNYGYT
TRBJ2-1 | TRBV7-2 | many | ASSLHTSEQF
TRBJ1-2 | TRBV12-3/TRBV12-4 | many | ASSLEGGEAYGYT
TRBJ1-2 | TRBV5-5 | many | ASSLGTGYGYT
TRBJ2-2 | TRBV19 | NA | ASRPGQANTGELF
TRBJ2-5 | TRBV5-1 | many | ASSLTSGRETQY
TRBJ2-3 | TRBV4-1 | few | ASSHGTRRLGNTDTQY
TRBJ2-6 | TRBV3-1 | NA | ASSQESISGANVLT
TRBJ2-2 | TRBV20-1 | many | SARHPGKMNTGELF
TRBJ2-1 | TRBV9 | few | ASTLAPSGEQF
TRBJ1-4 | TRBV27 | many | ASSLYGPTSQKLF
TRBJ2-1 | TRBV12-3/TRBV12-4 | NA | ASSSWTSGAYNEQF
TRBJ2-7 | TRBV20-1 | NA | SAPWEGLNEQY
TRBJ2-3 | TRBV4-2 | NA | ASSQVGTSGTSTDTQY
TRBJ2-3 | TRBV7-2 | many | ASSLNPASTDTQY
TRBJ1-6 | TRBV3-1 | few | ASSPDSRVGNSPLH
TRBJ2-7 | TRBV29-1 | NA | SVEWVGVSPYEQY
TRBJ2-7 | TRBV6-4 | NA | ASSDKGDTYYEQY
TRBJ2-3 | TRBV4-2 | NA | ASSQEYGGTQY
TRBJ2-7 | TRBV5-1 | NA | ASMTSGGDYEQY
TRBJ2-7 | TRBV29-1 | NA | SVYGTTTTKQY
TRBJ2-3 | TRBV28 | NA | ASRKLAGGPTDTQY
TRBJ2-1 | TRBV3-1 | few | ASSQVGGGASEQF
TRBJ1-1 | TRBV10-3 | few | AISVGVGYEAF
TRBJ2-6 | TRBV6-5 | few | ASSLISANVLT
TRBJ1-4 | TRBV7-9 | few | ASSFTGSNEKLF
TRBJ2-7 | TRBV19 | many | ASSLGLAGTFSYEQY
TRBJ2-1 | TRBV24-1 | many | ATSASSAGGPRDEQF
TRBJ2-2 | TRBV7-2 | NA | ASSLPGGEELF